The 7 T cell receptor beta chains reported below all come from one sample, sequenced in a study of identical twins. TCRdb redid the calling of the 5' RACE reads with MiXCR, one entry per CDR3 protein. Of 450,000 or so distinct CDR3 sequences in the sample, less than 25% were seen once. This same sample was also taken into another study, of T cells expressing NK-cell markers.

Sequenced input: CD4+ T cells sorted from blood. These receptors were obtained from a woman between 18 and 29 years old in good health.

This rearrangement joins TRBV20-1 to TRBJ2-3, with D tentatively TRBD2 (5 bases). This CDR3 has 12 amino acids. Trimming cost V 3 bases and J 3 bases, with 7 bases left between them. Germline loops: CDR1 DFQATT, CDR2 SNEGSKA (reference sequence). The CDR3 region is CSARLATDTQYF. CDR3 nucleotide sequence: TGCAGTGCTAGGCTAGCAACAGATACGCAGTATTTT.

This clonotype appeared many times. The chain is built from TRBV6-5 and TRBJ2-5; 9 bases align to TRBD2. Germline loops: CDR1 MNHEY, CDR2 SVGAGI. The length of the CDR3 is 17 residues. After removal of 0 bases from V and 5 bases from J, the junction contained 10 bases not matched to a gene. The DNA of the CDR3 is TGTGCCAGCAGTTACTCGGCTTCGGCGGGGGGGCACGAGACCCAGTACTTC. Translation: CASSYSASAGGHETQYF.

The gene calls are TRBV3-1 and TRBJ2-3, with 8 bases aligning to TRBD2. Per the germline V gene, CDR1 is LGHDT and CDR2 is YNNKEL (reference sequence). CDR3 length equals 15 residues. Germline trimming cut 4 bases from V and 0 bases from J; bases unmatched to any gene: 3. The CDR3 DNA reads TGTGCCAGCAGCCCAGCGGGGGTTAGCACAGATACGCAGTATTTT. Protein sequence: CASSPAGVSTDTQYF.

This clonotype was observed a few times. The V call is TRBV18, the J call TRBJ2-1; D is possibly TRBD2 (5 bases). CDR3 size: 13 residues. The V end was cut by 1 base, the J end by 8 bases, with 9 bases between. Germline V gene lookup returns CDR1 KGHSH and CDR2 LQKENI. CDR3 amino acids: CASSPRAGDEQFF. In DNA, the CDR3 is TGTGCCAGCTCACCACGGGCCGGGGATGAGCAGTTCTTC.

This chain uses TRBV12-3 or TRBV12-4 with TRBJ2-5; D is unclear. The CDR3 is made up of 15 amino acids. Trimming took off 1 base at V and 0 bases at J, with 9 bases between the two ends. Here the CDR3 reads CASSLDNTYQETQYF. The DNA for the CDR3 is TGTGCCAGCAGTTTAGACAACACCTACCAAGAGACCCAGTACTTC.

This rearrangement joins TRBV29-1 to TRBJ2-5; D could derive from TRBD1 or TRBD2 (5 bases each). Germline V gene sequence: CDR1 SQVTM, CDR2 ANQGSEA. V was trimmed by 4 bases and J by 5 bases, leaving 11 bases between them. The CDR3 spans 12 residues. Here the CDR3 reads CSVGGSPETQYF. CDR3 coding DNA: TGCAGCGTTGGGGGGAGTCCCGAGACCCAGTACTTC.

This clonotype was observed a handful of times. In DNA, the CDR3 is TGTGCCAGCAGTGCCGCGACAGATCCTAACTATGGCTACACCTTC. Translation: CASSAATDPNYGYTF. The chain couples TRBV25-1 to TRBJ1-2, with a weak D call TRBD1 (5 bases). Trimming cost V 4 bases and J 0 bases, with 12 bases left between them. The germline V gene has CDR1 MGHDK and CDR2 SYGVNS. This CDR3 has 15 amino acids.